The clone carrying this TCR beta chain has only a few counts. The entry originates in a study of control samples from healthy donors and cancer patients. V lost 3 bases and J lost 2, with 11 bases in between. The CDR3 has 14 residues. Per the germline V gene, CDR1 is SNHLY and CDR2 is FYNNEI. Sequencing used immunoSEQ multiplex PCR; TCRdb keeps in-frame clones, though not all of them. The table shows some 120,000 clones, with 90% occurring only once. The chain links TRBV2 to TRBJ2-7; D is undetermined. The specimen sequenced was blood. The source is a man between 18 and 29 years old in good health. The CDR3 DNA reads as TGTGCCAGCAGTGATCCAGCGACAACCTACGAGCAGTACTTC. It is translated as CASSDPATTYEQYF. Using reference TRBV2 and TRBJ2-7 for the parts outside the CDR3, the full variable domain is EPEVTQTPSHQVTQMGQEVILRCVPISNHLYFYWYRQILGQKVEFLVSFYNNEISEKSEIFDDQFSVERPDGSNFTLKIRSTKLEDSAMYFCASSDPATTYEQYFGPGTRLTVT.